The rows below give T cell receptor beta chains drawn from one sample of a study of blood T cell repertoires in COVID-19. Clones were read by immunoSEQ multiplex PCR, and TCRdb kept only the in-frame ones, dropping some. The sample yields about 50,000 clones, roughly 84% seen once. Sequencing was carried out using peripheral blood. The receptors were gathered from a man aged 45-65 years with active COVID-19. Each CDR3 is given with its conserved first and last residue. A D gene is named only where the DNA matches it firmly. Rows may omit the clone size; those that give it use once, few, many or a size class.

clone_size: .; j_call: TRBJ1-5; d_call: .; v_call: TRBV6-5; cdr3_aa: CASSLIPPQGNQPQHF; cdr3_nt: TGTGCCAGCAGTTTAATTCCTCCACAGGGCAATCAGCCCCAGCATTTT
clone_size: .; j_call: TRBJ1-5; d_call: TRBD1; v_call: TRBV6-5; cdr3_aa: CASSSRTGEQPQHF; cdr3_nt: TGTGCCAGCAGTTCCCGGACAGGGGAACAGCCCCAGCATTTT
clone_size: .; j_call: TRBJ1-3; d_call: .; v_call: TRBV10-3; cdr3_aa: CAIRTTGSSGNTIYF; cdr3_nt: TGTGCCATCAGAACAACAGGGAGCTCTGGAAACACCATATATTTT
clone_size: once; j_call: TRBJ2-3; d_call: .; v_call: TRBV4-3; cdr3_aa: CASSQDRRTSDTQYF; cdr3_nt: TGCGCCAGCAGCCAAGATCGGAGGACCTCAGATACGCAGTATTTT
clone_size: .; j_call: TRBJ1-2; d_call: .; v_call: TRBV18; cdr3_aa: CASSPMRADGYTF; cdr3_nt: TGTGCCAGCTCACCAATGAGGGCTGATGGCTACACCTTC
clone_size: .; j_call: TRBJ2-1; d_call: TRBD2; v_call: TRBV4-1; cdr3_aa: CASSQEFGRGGGWRTEQFF; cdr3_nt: TGCGCCAGCAGCCAAGAGTTCGGGAGGGGTGGTGGTTGGCGAACTGAGCAGTTCTTC
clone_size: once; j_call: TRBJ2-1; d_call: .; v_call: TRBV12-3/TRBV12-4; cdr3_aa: CASLSRGEQFF; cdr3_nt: TGTGCCAGCCTTTCTAGGGGTGAGCAGTTCTTC
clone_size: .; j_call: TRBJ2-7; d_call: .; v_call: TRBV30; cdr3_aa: CAWISGGPRDEQYF; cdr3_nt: TGTGCCTGGATATCCGGGGGGCCAAGGGACGAGCAGTACTTC
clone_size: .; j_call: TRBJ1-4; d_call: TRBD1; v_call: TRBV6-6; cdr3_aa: CASSAPQGVHNEKLFF; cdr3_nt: TGTGCCAGCAGCGCCCCGCAGGGGGTACATAATGAAAAACTGTTTTTT
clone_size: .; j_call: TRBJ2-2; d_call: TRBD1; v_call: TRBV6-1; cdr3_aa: CASSGYRGSNTGELFF; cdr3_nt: TGTGCCAGCAGTGGCTACAGGGGTTCTAACACCGGGGAGCTGTTTTTT